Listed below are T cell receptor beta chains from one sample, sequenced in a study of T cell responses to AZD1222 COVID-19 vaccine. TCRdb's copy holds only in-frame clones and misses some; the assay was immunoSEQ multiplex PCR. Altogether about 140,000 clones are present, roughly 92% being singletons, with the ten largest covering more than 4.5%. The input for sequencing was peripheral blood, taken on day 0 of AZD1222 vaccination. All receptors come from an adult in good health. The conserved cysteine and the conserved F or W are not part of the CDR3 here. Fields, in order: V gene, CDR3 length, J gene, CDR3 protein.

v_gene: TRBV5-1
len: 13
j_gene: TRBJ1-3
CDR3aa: ASSSDREGIDTIY

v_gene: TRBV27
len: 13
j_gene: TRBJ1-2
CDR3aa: ASSLFLSSAEGYT

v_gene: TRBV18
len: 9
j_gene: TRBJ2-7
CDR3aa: ASSPAIEQY

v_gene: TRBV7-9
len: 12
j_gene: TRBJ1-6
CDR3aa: ASSLTGADSPLH

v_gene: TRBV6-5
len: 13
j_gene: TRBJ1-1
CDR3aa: ASSQKTASDTEAF

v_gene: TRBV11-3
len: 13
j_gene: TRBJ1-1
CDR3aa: ASSSGGRGNTEAF

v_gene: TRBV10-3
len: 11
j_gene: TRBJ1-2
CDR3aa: AISEWGGYGYT

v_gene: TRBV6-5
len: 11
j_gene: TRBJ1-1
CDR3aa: ASSPTGGTEAF

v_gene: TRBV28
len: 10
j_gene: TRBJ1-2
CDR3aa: ASRPNLKGYT

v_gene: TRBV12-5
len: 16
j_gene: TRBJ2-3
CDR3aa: ASGLVRSSGPHTDTQY

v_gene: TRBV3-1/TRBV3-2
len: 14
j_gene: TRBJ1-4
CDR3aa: ASSRQSILEGEKLF

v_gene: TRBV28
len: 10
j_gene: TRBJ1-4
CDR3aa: ASSATNEKLF

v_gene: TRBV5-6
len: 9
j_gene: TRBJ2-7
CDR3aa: ASSLDYEQY

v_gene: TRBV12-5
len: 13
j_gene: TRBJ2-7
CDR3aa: ASGLDQGYTYEQY

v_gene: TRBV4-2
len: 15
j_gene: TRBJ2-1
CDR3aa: ASSQYVSGHSYNEQF

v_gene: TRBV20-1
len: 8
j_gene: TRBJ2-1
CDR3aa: SARGTEQF

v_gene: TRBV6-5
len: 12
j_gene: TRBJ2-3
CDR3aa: ASSYSSVGLAPY

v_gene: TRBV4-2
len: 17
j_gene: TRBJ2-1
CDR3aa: ASSHVPLAGGLSYNEQF

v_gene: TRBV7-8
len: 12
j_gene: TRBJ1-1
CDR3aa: ASSRGTWNTEAF

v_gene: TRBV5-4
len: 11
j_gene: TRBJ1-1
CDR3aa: ASSAAQGAEAF

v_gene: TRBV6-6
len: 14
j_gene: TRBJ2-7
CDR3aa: ASTYSTTSGFYEQY

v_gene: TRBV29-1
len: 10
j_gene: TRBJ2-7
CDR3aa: SVEVSFYEQY

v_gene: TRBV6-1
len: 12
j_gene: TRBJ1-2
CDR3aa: ASSEVPGRHGYT

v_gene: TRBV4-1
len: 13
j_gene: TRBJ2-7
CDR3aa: ASSHRLAGKREQY

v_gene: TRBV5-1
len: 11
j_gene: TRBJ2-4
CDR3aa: ASSFGGSDIQY

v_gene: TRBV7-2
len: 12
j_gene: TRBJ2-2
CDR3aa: ASSLGESSGELF

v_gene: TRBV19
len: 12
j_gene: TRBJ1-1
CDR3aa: ASSIGALNTEAF

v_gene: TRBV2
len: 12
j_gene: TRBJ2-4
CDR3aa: ASSPRQAEGIQY

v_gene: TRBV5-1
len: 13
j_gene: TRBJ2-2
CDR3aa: ASSLAAGGPGELF

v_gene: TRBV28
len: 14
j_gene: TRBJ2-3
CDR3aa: ASSLGGQGTLVGQY

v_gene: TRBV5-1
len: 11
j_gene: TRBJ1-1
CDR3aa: ASSLSGFTEAF

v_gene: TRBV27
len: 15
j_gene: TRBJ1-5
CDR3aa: ASSATGTGYSNQPQH

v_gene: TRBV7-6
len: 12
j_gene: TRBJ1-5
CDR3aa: ASSLNRANQPQH